This T cell receptor beta chain was recorded in a study of CD8+CD57+ T cells in acquired aplastic anemia. Across the whole study: Yields of DNA that came from sorted CD4+ and CD8+ cells averaged about 3.3 ug. Study observations and caveats: Sharing between patients and controls was observed for twenty-nine CD8+ CDR3 sequences.

To note about this clonotype: Its antigen is not identified.

Genomic DNA, serving as template, underwent TCR beta VDJ and CDR3 profiling. TCRdb processed the reads anew with MiXCR; each CDR3 protein has one entry. The sample holds more than 45,000 distinct CDR3 sequences, 70% to 80% seen once. The CDR3 is made up of 14 amino acids. Trimming shortened V by 10 bases and J by 1 base, and 17 bases separated the two germline ends. Germline V CDR1 and CDR2: ENHRY, SYGVKD. The sequenced sample was sorted CD4+, CD8+, or CD8+CD57+ T cells (not recorded which) from PBMCs. The chain recombines TRBV10-3 with TRBJ2-7; D may be TRBD2 (6 bases). The clonotype comes from a human donor in good health, serving as a control. CDR3 sequence (DNA): TGTGCCACCAGAACGGGAGCAGGTTCCTACGAGCAGTACTTC. Its protein product is CATRTGAGSYEQYF.